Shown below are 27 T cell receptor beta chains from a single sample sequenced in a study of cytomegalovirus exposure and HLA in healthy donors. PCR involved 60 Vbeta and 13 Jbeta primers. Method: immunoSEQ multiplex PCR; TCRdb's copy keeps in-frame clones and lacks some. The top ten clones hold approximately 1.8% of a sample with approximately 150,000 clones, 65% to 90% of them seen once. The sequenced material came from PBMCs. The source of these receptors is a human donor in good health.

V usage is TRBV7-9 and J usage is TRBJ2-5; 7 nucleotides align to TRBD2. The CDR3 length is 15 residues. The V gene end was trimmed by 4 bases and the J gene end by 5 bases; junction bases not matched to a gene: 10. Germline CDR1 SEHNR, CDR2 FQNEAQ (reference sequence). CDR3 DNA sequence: TGTGCCAGCAGCTACTTTGGGGGGGAAATGGAGACCCAGTACTTC. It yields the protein CASSYFGGEMETQYF.

The CDR3 bases are TGTGCCAGCGAGGGTAATGAGCAGTTCTTC. Its translation is CASEGNEQFF. The chain is built from TRBV9 and TRBJ2-1; D is perhaps TRBD2 (5 bases). The CDR3 covers 10 residues. CDR1 and CDR2 (germline): SGDLS, YYNGEE. The V end was cut by 7 bases, the J end by 7 bases, with 6 bases between. The full variable domain, in which reference TRBV9 and TRBJ2-1 provide the parts outside the CDR3, is DSGVTQTPKHLITATGQRVTLRCSPRSGDLSVYWYQQSLDQGLQFLIQYYNGEERAKGNILERFSAQQFPDLHSELNLSSLELGDSALYFCASEGNEQFFGPGTRLTVL.

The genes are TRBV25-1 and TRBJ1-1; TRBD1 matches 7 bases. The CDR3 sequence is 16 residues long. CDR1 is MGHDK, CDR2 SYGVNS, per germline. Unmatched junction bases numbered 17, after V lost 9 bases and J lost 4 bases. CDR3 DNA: TGTGCCAGAGAGCGGACAGGAGTACTACTAATCACTGAAGCTTTCTTT. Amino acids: CARERTGVLLITEAFF.

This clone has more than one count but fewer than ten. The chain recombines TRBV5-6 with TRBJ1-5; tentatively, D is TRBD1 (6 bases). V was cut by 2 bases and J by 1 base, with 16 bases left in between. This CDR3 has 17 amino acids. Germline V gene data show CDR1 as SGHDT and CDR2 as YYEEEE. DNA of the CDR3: TGTGCCAGCAGCTTAGGGGGGCGGGGGGGCAGCAATCAGCCCCAGCATTTT. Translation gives CASSLGGRGGSNQPQHF.

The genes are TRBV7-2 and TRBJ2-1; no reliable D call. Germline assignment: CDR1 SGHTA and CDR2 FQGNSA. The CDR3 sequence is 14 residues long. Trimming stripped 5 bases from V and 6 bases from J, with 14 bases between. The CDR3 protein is CASSPEVASNEQFF. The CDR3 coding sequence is TGTGCCAGCAGCCCAGAGGTGGCCAGCAATGAGCAGTTCTTC.

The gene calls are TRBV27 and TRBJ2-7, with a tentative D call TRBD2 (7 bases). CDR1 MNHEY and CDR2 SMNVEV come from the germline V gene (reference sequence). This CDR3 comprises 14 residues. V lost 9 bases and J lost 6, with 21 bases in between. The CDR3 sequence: CASTRGGILGEQYF. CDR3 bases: TGTGCCAGTACTAGGGGGGGGATACTTGGCGAGCAGTACTTC.

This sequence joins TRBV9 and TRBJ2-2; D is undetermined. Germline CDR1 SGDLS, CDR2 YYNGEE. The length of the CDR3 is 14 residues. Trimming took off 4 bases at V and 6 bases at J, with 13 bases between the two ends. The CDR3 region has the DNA TGTGCCAGCAGCCCAAGGAGAGGAGCCGGGGAGCTGTTTTTT. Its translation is CASSPRRGAGELFF.

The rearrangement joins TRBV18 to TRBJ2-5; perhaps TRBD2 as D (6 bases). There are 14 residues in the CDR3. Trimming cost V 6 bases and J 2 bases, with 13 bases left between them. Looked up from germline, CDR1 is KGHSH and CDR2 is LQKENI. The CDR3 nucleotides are TGTGCCAGCTCCAATTATGGGGGGCAAGAGACCCAGTACTTC. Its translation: CASSNYGGQETQYF.

CDR3 sequence reads: CASSLGGGENIQYF. CDR3 bases: TGTGCCAGCAGCCTCGGGGGGGGCGAAAACATTCAGTACTTC. V usage is TRBV9 and J usage is TRBJ2-4; 8 bases fit TRBD2. The junction had 5 bases not matched to a gene; V was cut back by 4 bases and J by 5 bases. Per the germline V gene, CDR1 is SGDLS and CDR2 is YYNGEE. This CDR3 comprises 14 residues. Combining the CDR3 with reference TRBV9 and TRBJ2-4 gives the whole variable domain DSGVTQTPKHLITATGQRVTLRCSPRSGDLSVYWYQQSLDQGLQFLIQYYNGEERAKGNILERFSAQQFPDLHSELNLSSLELGDSALYFCASSLGGGENIQYFGAGTRLSVL.

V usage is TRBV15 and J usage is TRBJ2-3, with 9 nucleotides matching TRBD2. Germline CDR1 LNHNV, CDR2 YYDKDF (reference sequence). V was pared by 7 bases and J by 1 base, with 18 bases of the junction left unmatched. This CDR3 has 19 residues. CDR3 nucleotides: TGTGCCACCACCAATCTCGGGCGGGGGGGCCAGGGGGGCACAGATACGCAGTATTTT. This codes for CATTNLGRGGQGGTDTQYF.

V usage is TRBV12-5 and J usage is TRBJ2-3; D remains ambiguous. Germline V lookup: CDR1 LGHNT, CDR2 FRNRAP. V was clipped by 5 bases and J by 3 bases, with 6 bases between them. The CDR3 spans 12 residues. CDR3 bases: TGTGCTAGTGGTCTACGGACAGATACGCAGTATTTT. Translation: CASGLRTDTQYF. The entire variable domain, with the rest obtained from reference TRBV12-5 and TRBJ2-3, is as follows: DARVTQTPRHKVTEMGQEVTMRCQPILGHNTVFWYRQTMMQGLELLAYFRNRAPLDDSGMPKDRFSAEMPDATLATLKIQPSEPRDSAVYFCASGLRTDTQYFGPGTRLTVL.

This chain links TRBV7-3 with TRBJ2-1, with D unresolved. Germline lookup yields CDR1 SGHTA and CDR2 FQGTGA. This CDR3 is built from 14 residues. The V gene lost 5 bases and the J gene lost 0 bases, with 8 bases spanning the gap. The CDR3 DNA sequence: TGTGCCAGCAGCCTTGAGAGCTCCTACAATGAGCAGTTCTTC. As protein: CASSLESSYNEQFF.

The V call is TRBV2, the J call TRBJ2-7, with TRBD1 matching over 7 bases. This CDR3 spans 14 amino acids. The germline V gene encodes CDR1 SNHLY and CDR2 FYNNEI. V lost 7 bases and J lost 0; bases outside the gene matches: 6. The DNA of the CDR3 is TGTGCCAGCATTTGGGACAGCGCCTCCTACGAGCAGTACTTC. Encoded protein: CASIWDSASYEQYF. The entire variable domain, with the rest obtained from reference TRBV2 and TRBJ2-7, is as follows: EPEVTQTPSHQVTQMGQEVILRCVPISNHLYFYWYRQILGQKVEFLVSFYNNEISEKSEIFDDQFSVERPDGSNFTLKIRSTKLEDSAMYFCASIWDSASYEQYFGPGTRLTVT.

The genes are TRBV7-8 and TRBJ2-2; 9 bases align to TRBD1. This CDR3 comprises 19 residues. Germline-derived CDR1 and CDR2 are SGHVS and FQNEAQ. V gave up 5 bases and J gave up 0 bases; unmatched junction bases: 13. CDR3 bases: TGTGCCAGCAGCCCTGACAGGGGGGAATCCCTCGCGAACACCGGGGAGCTGTTTTTT. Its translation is CASSPDRGESLANTGELFF.

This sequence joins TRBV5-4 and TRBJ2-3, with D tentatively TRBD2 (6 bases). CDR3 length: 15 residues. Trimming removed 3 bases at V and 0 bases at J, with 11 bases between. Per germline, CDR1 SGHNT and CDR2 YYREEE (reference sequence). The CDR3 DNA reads TGTGCCAGCAGCTCCGGGAGACTTAGCACAGATACGCAGTATTTT. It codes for CASSSGRLSTDTQYF.

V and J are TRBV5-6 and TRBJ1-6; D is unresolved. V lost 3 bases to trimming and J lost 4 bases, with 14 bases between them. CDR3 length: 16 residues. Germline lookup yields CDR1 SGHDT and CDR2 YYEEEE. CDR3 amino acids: CASSSSGGRYNSPLHF. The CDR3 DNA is TGTGCCAGCAGCTCCTCAGGAGGGCGGTATAATTCACCCCTCCACTTT.

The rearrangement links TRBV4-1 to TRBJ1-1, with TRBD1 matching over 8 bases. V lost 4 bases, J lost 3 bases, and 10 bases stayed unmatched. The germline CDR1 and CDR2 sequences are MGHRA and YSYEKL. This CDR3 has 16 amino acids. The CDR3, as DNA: TGCGCCAGCAGCCTAAGACCGGACAGGGCTGACACTGAAGCTTTCTTT. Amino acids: CASSLRPDRADTEAFF.

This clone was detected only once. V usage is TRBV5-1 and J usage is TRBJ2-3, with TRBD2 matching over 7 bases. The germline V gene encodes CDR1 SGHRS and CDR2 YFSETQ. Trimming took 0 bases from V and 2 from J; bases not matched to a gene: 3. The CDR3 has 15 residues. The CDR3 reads CASSLDSGYTDTQYF. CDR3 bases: TGCGCCAGCAGCTTGGATAGCGGGTACACAGATACGCAGTATTTT.

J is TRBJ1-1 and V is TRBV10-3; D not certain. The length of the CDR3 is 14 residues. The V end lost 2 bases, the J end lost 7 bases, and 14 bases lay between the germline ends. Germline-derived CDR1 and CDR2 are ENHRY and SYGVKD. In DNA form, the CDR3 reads TGTGCCATCAGTGAGCGCACACCCCGATATGAAGCTTTCTTT. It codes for CAISERTPRYEAFF.

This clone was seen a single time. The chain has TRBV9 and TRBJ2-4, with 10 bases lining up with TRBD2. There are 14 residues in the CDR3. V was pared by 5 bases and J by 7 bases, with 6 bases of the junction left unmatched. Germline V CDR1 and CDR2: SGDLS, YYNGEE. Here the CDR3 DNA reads TGTGCCAGCAGTACAACTAGCGGGGACAACATTCAGTACTTC. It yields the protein CASSTTSGDNIQYF.

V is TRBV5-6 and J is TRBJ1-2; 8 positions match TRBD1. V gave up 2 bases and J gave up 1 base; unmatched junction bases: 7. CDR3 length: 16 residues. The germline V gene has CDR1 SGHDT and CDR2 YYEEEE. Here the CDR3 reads CASSLTRDRNNYGYTF. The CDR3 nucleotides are TGTGCCAGCAGCTTAACCCGGGACAGGAATAACTATGGCTACACCTTC.

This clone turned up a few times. This CDR3 reads CASSPYPSGATYEQYF. The CDR3 bases are TGTGCCAGCAGCCCATATCCGTCTGGGGCGACCTACGAGCAGTACTTC. The V call is TRBV7-2, the J call TRBJ2-7; maybe TRBD1 (5 bases). The CDR3 is 16 residues long. Germline loops: CDR1 SGHTA, CDR2 FQGNSA. Trimming took 5 bases from V and 2 from J, leaving 19 bases between them.

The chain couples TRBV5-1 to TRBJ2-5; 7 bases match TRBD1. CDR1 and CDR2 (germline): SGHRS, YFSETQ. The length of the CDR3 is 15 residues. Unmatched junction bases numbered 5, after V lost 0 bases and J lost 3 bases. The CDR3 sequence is CASSLEPGQKETQYF. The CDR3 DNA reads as TGCGCCAGCAGCTTGGAGCCGGGACAGAAAGAGACCCAGTACTTC.

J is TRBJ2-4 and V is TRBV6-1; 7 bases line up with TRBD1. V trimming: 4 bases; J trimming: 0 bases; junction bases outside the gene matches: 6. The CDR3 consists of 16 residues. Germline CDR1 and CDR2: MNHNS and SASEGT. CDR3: CASSAGGRLAKNIQYF. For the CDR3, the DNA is TGTGCCAGCAGTGCAGGGGGACGGCTAGCCAAAAACATTCAGTACTTC.

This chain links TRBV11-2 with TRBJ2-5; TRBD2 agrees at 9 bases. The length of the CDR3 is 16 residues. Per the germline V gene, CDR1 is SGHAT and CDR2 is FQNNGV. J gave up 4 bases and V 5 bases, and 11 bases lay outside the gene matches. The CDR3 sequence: CASSAFGRGGGETQYF. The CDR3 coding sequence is TGTGCCAGCAGCGCCTTCGGGCGGGGGGGCGGAGAGACCCAGTACTTC.

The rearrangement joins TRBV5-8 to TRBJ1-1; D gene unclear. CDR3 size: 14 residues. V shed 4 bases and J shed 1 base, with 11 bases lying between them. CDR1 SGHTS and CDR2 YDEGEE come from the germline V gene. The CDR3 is CASSPPDSNTEAFF. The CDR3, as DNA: TGTGCCAGCAGCCCCCCGGACTCGAACACTGAAGCTTTCTTT. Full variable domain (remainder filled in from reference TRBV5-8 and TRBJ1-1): EAGVTQSPTHLIKTRGQQATLRCSPISGHTSVYWYQQALGLGLQFLLWYDEGEERNRGNFPPRFSGRQFPNYSSELNVNALELEDSALYLCASSPPDSNTEAFFGQGTRLTVV.

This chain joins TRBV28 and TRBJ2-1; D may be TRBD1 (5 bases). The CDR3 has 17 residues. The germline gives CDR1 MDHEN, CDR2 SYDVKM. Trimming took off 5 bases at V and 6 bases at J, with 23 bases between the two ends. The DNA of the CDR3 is TGTGCCAGCAGTCCGCTGTCCCAAGTCAGGGTATTCAATGAGCAGTTCTTC. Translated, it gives CASSPLSQVRVFNEQFF.